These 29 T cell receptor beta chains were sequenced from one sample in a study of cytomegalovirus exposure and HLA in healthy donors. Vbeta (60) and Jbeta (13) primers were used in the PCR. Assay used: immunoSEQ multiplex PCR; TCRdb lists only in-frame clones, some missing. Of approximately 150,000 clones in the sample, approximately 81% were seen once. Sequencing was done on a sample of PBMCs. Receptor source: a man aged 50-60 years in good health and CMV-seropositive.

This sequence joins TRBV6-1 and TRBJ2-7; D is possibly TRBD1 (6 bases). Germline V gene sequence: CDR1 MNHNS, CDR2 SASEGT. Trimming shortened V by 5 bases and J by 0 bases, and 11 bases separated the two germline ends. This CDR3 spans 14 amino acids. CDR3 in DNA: TGTGCCAGCAGTAGGACAGTTCCCTCCTACGAGCAGTACTTC. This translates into CASSRTVPSYEQYF.

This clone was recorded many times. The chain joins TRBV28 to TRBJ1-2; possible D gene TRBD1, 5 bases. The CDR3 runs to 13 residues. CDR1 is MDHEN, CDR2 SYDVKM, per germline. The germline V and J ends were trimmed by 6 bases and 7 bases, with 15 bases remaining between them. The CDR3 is CASRLFDSIGYTF. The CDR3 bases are TGTGCCAGCAGACTATTTGACAGTATTGGCTACACCTTC.

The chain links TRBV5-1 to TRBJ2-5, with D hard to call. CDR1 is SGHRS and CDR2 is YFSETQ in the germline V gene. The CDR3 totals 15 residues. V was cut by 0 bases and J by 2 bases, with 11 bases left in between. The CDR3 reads CASSLALGSQETQYF. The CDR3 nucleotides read TGCGCCAGCAGCTTGGCCCTGGGCAGTCAAGAGACCCAGTACTTC.

DNA for the CDR3: TGTGCCAGTAGTGGCTGGACAGGGAAAAATTCACCCCTCCACTTT. Its protein is CASSGWTGKNSPLHF. The J gene is TRBJ1-6, the V gene TRBV19, with 8 bases identical to TRBD1. CDR1 LNHDA and CDR2 SQIVND come from the germline V gene (reference sequence). This CDR3 has 15 residues. V was clipped by 5 bases and J by 7 bases; unmatched bases: 7.

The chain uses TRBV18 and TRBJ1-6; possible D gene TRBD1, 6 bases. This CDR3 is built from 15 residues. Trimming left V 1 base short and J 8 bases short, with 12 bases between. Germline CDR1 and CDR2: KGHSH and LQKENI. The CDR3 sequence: CASSPRQGRDSPLHF. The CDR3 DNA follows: TGTGCCAGCTCACCACGTCAGGGGCGAGATTCACCCCTCCACTTT.

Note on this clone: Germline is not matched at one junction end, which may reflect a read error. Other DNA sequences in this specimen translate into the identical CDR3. Here the CDR3 DNA reads TGTGCTAGCTCCCGGGACAGGGGGCTCTCTGGGGCCAACGTCCTGACTTTC. Its protein is CASSRDRGLSGANVLTF. The chain uses TRBV18 and TRBJ2-6; 12 nucleotides match TRBD1. CDR1 and CDR2 from the germline V gene are KGHSH and LQKENI. CDR3 length: 17 residues.

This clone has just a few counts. The CDR3 nucleotides are TGCGCCAGCAGCTTGGTGGCAGGGGTGTCCACCGGGGAGCTGTTTTTT. Translating gives CASSLVAGVSTGELFF. The chain couples TRBV5-1 to TRBJ2-2; D is perhaps TRBD1 (6 bases). This CDR3 region has 16 residues. Trimming left V 0 bases short and J 4 bases short, with 13 bases between. Germline CDR1 SGHRS, CDR2 YFSETQ.

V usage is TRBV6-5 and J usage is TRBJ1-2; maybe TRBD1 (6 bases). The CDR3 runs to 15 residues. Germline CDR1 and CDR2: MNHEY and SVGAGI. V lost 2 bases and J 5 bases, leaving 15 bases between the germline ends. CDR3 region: CASSYATTGSYGYTF. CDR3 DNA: TGTGCCAGCAGTTACGCCACGACAGGTTCTTATGGCTACACCTTC.

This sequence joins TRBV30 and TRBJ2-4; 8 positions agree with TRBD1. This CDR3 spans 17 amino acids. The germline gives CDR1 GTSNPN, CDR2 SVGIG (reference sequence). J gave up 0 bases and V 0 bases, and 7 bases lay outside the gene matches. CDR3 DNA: TGTGCCTGGAGTGTAGCAGGGGGCCGCACAGCCAAAAACATTCAGTACTTC. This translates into CAWSVAGGRTAKNIQYF.

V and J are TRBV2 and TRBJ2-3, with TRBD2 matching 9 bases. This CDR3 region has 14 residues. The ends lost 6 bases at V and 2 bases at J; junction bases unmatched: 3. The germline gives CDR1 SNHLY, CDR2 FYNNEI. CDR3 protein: CASRRTSVTDTQYF. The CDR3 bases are TGTGCCAGCAGAAGGACTAGCGTCACAGATACGCAGTATTTT. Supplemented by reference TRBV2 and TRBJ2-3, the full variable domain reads EPEVTQTPSHQVTQMGQEVILRCVPISNHLYFYWYRQILGQKVEFLVSFYNNEISEKSEIFDDQFSVERPDGSNFTLKIRSTKLEDSAMYFCASRRTSVTDTQYFGPGTRLTVL.

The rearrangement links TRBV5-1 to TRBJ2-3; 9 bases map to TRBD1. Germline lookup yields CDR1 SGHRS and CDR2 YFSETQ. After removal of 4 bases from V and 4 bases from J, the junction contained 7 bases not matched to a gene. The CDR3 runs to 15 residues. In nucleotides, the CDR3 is TGCGCCAGCAGCGAGAGGGACAGGGACTCAGATACGCAGTATTTT. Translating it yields CASSERDRDSDTQYF.

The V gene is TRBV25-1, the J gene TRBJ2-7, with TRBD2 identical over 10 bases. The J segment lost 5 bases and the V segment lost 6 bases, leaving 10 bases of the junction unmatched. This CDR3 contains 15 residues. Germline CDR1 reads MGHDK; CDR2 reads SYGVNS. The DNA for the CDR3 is TGTGCCAGCAGGACTAAGGCTAGCGGGGGCAACGAGCAGTACTTC. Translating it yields CASRTKASGGNEQYF.

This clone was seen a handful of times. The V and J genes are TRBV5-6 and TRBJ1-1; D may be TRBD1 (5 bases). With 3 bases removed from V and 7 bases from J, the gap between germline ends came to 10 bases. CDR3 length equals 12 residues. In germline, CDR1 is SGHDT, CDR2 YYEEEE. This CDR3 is CASSYDSYEAFF. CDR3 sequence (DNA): TGTGCCAGCAGCTACGACAGCTATGAAGCTTTCTTT. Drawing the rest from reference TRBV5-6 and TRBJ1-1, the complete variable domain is DAGVTQSPTHLIKTRGQQVTLRCSPKSGHDTVSWYQQALGQGPQFIFQYYEEEERQRGNFPDRFSGHQFPNYSSELNVNALLLGDSALYLCASSYDSYEAFFGQGTRLTVV.

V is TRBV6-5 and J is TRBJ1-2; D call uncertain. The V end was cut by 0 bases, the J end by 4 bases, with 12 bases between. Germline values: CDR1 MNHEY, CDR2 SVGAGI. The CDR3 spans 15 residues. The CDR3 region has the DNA TGTGCCAGCAGTTACTCCGAAGCGGGTTTCTATGGCTACACCTTC. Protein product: CASSYSEAGFYGYTF.

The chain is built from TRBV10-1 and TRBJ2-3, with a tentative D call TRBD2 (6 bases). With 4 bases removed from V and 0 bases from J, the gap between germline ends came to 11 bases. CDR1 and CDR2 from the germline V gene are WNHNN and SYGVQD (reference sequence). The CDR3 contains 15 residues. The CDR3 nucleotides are TGCGCCAGCAGTGTGAGGCTAGCGAGCACAGATACGCAGTATTTT. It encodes CASSVRLASTDTQYF.

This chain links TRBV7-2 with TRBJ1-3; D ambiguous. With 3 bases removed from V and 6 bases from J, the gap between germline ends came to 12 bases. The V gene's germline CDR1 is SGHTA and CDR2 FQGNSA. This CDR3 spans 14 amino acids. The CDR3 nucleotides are TGTGCCAGCAGCTTCAAGCCGGGTGAAAACACCATATATTTT. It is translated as CASSFKPGENTIYF.

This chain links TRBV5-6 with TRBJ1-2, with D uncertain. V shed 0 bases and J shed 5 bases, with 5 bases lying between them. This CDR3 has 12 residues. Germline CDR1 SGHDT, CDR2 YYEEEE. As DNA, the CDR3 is TGTGCCAGCAGCTTGGAATCTTATGGCTACACCTTC. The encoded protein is CASSLESYGYTF.

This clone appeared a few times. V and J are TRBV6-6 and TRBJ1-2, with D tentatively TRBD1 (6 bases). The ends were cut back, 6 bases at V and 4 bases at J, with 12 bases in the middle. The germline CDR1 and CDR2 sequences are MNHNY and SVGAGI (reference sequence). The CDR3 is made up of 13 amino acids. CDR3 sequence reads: CASSPVGAYGYTF. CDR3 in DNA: TGTGCCAGCAGCCCGGTGGGGGCCTATGGCTACACCTTC.

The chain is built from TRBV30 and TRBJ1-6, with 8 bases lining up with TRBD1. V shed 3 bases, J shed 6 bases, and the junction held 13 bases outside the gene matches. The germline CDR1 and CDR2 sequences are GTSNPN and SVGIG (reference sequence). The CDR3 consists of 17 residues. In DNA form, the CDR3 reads TGTGCCTGGAGAGGCCGACAGGGGCAGACTCTTAATTCACCCCTCCACTTT. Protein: CAWRGRQGQTLNSPLHF.

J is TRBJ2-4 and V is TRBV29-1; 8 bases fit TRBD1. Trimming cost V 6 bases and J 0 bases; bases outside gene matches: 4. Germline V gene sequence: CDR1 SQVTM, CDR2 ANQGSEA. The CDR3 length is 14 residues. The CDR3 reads CSVTGGLAKNIQYF. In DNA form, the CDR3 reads TGCAGCGTAACAGGGGGGCTAGCCAAAAACATTCAGTACTTC.

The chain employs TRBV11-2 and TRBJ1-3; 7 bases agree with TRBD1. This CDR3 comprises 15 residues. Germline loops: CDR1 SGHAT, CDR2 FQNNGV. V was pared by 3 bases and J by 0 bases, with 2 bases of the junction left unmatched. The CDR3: CASSFSGGSGNTIYF. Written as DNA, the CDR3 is TGTGCCAGCAGCTTTTCAGGGGGCTCTGGAAACACCATATATTTT.

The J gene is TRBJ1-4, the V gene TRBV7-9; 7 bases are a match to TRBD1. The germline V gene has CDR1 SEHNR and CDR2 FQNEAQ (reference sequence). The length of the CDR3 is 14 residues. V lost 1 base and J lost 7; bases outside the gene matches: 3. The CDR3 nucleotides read TGTGCCAGCAGCTTAGGACAGGGTGGTGAAAAACTGTTTTTT. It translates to CASSLGQGGEKLFF.

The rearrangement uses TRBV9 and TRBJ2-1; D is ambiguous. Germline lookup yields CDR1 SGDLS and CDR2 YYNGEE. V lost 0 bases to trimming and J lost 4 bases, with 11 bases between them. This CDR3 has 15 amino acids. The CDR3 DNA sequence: TGTGCCAGCAGCGTAGCTTATGCCGAGTACAATGAGCAGTTCTTC. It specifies CASSVAYAEYNEQFF. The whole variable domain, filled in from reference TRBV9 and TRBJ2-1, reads DSGVTQTPKHLITATGQRVTLRCSPRSGDLSVYWYQQSLDQGLQFLIQYYNGEERAKGNILERFSAQQFPDLHSELNLSSLELGDSALYFCASSVAYAEYNEQFFGPGTRLTVL.

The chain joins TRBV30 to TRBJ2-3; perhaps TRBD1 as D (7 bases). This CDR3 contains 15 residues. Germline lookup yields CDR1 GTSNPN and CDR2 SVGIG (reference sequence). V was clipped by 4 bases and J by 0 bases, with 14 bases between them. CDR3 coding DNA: TGTGCCTGGACAGGGGGGTTGGCTAGCACAGATACGCAGTATTTT. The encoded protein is CAWTGGLASTDTQYF.

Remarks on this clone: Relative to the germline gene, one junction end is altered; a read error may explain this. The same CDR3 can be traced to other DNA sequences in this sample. CDR3 residues: CASSLRPDYSNQPQHF. DNA for the CDR3: TGTGCCAGTAGCTTGCGCCCGGACTATAGCAATCAGCCCCAGCATTTT. The rearrangement joins TRBV5-5 to TRBJ1-5; D gene ambiguous. The CDR3 totals 16 residues. Germline values: CDR1 SGHKS, CDR2 YYEKEE (reference sequence).

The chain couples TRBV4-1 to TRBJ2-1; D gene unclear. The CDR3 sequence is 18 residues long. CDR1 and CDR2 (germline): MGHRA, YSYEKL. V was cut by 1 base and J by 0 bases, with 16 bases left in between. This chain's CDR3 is CASSQVPYGDSSYNEQFF. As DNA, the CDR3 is TGCGCCAGCAGCCAAGTACCATACGGAGATAGCTCCTACAATGAGCAGTTCTTC.

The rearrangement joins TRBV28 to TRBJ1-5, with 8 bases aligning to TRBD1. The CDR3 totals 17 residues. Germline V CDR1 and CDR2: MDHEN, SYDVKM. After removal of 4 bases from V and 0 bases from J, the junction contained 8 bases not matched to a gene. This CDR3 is CASSSPGRGHSNQPQHF. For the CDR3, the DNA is TGTGCCAGCAGTTCCCCCGGCAGGGGGCATAGCAATCAGCCCCAGCATTTT.

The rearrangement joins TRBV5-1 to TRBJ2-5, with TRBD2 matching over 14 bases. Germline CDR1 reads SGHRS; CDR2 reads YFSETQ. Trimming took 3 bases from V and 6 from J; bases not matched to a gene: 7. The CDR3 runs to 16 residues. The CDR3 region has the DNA TGCGCCAGCAGCTCTGGGGGGACTAGCGGGGGAAAGACCCAGTACTTC. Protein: CASSSGGTSGGKTQYF.

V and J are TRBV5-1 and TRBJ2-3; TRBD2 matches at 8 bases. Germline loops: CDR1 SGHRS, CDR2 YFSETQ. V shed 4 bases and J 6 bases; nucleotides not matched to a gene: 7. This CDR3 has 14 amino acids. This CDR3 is CASSLRPGGDTQYF. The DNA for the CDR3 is TGCGCCAGCAGCCTTCGACCGGGAGGGGATACGCAGTATTTT.